This entry describes one T cell receptor (beta chain). No antigen is known for it. Base qualities were left out, and no much larger clone turns up one base away. This specimen belongs to a study of T cell responses to AZD1222 COVID-19 vaccine (dated by TCRdb to about 2021). For context, the study as a whole: Because spike-specific TCR depth and breadth did not differ between the two schedules, AZD1222 recipients who got a second dose at roughly 4 weeks were pooled with those who got a second dose at roughly 12 weeks. TCR sequencing covered 230 or so trial participants: 200 to 220 given two doses of AZD1222 and 26 given two doses of MenACWY control vaccine. Trial participants were enrolled by age into subgroups of 18-55, 56-69 and 70-plus years, and around 150, 28 and 57 TCR-sequenced participants, respectively, were included in these subgroups. Study-level results and caveats: In the small 56-69-year group, the increase in depth fell short of significance, most likely because of low power. A significant rise in spike-specific TCR breadth and depth was observed after two AZD1222 doses relative to day 0 and relative to MenACWY recipients. Because no samples from the day 14 peak response were available, repertoires could be characterized only after the peak T cell response. Participants were mostly white British and included more females than males, and it was suggested by the authors that clonal diversity may have been underestimated. Epitopes outside the regions mutated in the B.1.351 and B.1.1.7 variants were reportedly recognized by nearly half of the unique spike-specific TCRs. The whole spike protein was spanned by vaccine-associated CD4 TCRs, and dominant responses were seen in regions 160-218 and 743-854. Only five or six AZD1222 recipients were SARS-CoV-2 seropositive at baseline, limiting conclusions about previously exposed vaccinees.

The CDR3 regions of human TCRbeta chains were subjected to immunosequencing. Per the authors' processing: TCRs in the repertoires were compared against a reference library of SARS-CoV-2-specific TCRs that had been generated with the MIRA antigen-specificity platform. Breadth meant the fraction of unique TCRs that were SARS-CoV-2-associated, whereas depth meant the fraction of total T cells that were SARS-CoV-2-associated. Each spike-specific TCR was assigned to its reactive spike region and to a CD4 or CD8 class using the MIRA data. Log10-transformed breadth and depth values were compared by one-way ANOVA with Sidak's multiple comparisons tests. TCRdb's version of the immuneACCESS table is confined to in-frame rearrangements and falls short of the full clone set. An unresolved V gene accounts for under half of the shortfall where checked; the remainder is of unknown origin. The V and J calls and clone size were taken over from that table, and D and trimming were inferred from the DNA. The table for this sample lists about 86,000 clones; roughly 80% of them were counted only once. Over 20% of the sample comes from the top ten.

The time point label corresponds to: baseline before first vaccination. The vaccinee samples were drawn from two UK trials, COV001 and COV002, one of which was a single-blind randomized controlled phase 2/3 trial testing AZD1222 (ChAdOx1 nCoV-19) in healthy adults. For TCRbeta chain sequencing, PBMC samples were collected from trial participants at day 0 and at day 28 after the second dose. The starting material was peripheral blood, obtained on day 0 of AZD1222 vaccination. The receptor comes from an adult in good health.

The sequenced DNA is TGTGCCAGCAACAGGGGTTTCTACGAGCAGTACTTC. This codes for CASNRGFYEQYF. The receptor chain draws on TRBV28 and TRBJ2-7, with TRBD1 identical over 7 junction bases. The V end gives up 7 bases and the J end 3 bases, leaving 3 bases in the junction not matched to a gene. CDR1 and CDR2 were assigned from the germline V gene as MDHEN and SYDVKM. Reading from cysteine to phenylalanine, the CDR3 counts 12 amino acids. The DNA shown is the 36-base CDR3, in frame from base 1.